These 14 T cell receptor beta chains were sequenced from one sample in a study of blood T cell repertoires in COVID-19. Measured with immunoSEQ multiplex PCR; TCRdb has only the in-frame clones, and not every one. The sample consists of tens of thousands of clones, roughly four fifths of them appearing once. Specimen: peripheral blood. Source of these receptors: a human donor in a cohort sampled during active COVID-19.

The genes are TRBV5-1 and TRBJ2-5, with TRBD1 identical over 7 bases. Losses at the gene ends were 0 bases for V and 2 bases for J; bases not matched to a gene: 4. Germline CDR1 and CDR2: SGHRS and YFSETQ. This CDR3 is 15 amino acids long. The CDR3 reads CASSLGGQTQETQYF. The CDR3 DNA reads TGCGCCAGCAGCTTGGGGGGACAGACACAAGAGACCCAGTACTTC.

This clone was counted a single time. The chain uses TRBV7-8 and TRBJ1-3; D remains unclear. CDR1 is SGHVS and CDR2 is FQNEAQ in the germline V gene. The CDR3 is 14 amino acids. Trimming shortened V by 6 bases and J by 4 bases, and 13 bases separated the two germline ends. CDR3 nucleotides: TGTGCCAGCAGTACCACGGGTTCCGGAAACACCATATATTTT. It codes for CASSTTGSGNTIYF.

This clone was seen only a few times. The V call is TRBV10-2, the J call TRBJ1-2; D might be TRBD1 (5 bases). The CDR3 loop spans 14 amino acids. V dropped 5 bases and J dropped 8 bases, with 18 bases sitting between them. CDR1 and CDR2 (germline): WSHSY, SAAADI. CDR3 protein: CASSLAGVVGGYTF. The DNA of the CDR3 is TGCGCCAGCAGTCTCGCGGGGGTTGTGGGAGGCTACACCTTC.

There are many counts of this clone. The chain combines TRBV14 with TRBJ2-6; TRBD2 is a possible D gene (5 bases). The CDR3 extends over 15 amino acids. From germline, CDR1 is SGHDN and CDR2 FVKESK. Trimming pared 3 bases from V and 3 bases from J, leaving 9 bases between. The CDR3 sequence is CASSHEGGGANVLTF. CDR3 nucleotides: TGTGCCAGCAGCCATGAGGGTGGTGGGGCCAACGTCCTGACTTTC.

The V call is TRBV28, the J call TRBJ2-1; the D gene is possibly TRBD1 (6 bases). Germline V CDR1 and CDR2: MDHEN, SYDVKM. V dropped 6 bases and J dropped 0 bases, with 9 bases sitting between them. This CDR3 contains 14 residues. The CDR3 here is CASRARGSYNEQFF. The CDR3 DNA follows: TGTGCCAGCAGGGCCAGGGGCTCCTACAATGAGCAGTTCTTC.

The chain couples TRBV7-2 to TRBJ1-5; D is perhaps TRBD1 (6 bases). The germline gives CDR1 SGHTA, CDR2 FQGNSA. The CDR3 covers 14 residues. V shed 3 bases and J shed 11 bases, with 17 bases lying between them. In DNA form, the CDR3 reads TGTGCCAGCAGCTTGGGGACACCTCCTTGGGCCCAGCATTTT. Its translation: CASSLGTPPWAQHF.

This clone was seen more than once but under ten times. The chain recombines TRBV11-2 with TRBJ2-1; D not resolved. This CDR3 has 13 amino acids. The germline gives CDR1 SGHAT, CDR2 FQNNGV. V dropped 4 bases and J dropped 7 bases, with 11 bases sitting between them. CDR3 loop: CASSYTQKNEQFF. The CDR3 DNA follows: TGTGCCAGCAGCTACACGCAGAAAAATGAGCAGTTCTTC.

The chain employs TRBV7-2 and TRBJ2-7; D not resolved. The V end was cut by 5 bases, the J end by 3 bases, with 5 bases between. Germline V gene data show CDR1 as SGHTA and CDR2 as FQGNSA. This CDR3 is 11 amino acids long. This chain's CDR3 is CASSLLYEQYF. CDR3 nucleotide sequence: TGTGCCAGCAGCCTACTCTACGAGCAGTACTTC.

V usage is TRBV6-5 and J usage is TRBJ1-4; 7 bases align to TRBD1. CDR3 length: 15 residues. Trimming took 5 bases from V and 2 from J; bases not matched to a gene: 5. Germline V gives CDR1 MNHEY, CDR2 SVGAGI. CDR3 residues: CASSTMTGTNEKLFF. The CDR3 coding sequence is TGTGCCAGCAGTACTATGACAGGGACTAATGAAAAACTGTTTTTT.

The rearrangement joins TRBV5-1 to TRBJ1-2; 11 bases line up with TRBD1. Germline-derived CDR1 and CDR2 are SGHRS and YFSETQ. CDR3 size: 16 residues. The ends lost 4 bases at V and 3 bases at J; junction bases unmatched: 8. The CDR3 DNA is TGCGCCAGCAGCCAAGGACAGGGGGCTTATCACTATGGCTACACCTTC. Its protein is CASSQGQGAYHYGYTF.

This clone has just a few counts. The genes are TRBV28 and TRBJ2-7; 8 nucleotides agree with TRBD1. V lost 6 bases and J lost 2; bases outside the gene matches: 9. CDR1 is MDHEN, CDR2 SYDVKM, per germline. The CDR3 runs 15 residues. The CDR3 protein is CASSPSGTGAYEQYF. The CDR3 region has the DNA TGTGCCAGCAGCCCCTCCGGGACAGGAGCCTACGAGCAGTACTTC.

The CDR3 DNA is TGTGCCAGCAGCCTAATTCAGGGAAAGCAGTACTTC. Translated: CASSLIQGKQYF. This chain joins TRBV7-9 and TRBJ2-7, with D maybe TRBD1 (5 bases). CDR1 SEHNR and CDR2 FQNEAQ come from the germline V gene (reference sequence). V was shortened by 5 bases and J by 8 bases, with 13 bases between the two germline ends. The CDR3 length is 12 residues.

The chain has TRBV2 and TRBJ1-4; D is unclear. There are 14 residues in the CDR3. Germline V gene data show CDR1 as SNHLY and CDR2 as FYNNEI. Trimming removed 7 bases at V and 5 bases at J, with 14 bases between. The CDR3, as DNA: TGTGCCAGCAAGGGCGGTGCGGGGAATGAAAAACTGTTTTTT. Translation: CASKGGAGNEKLFF.

The rearrangement links TRBV2 to TRBJ1-3; D possibly corresponds to TRBD1 (6 bases). CDR1 is SNHLY and CDR2 is FYNNEI in the germline V gene. The CDR3 extends over 15 amino acids. Between the trimmed V and J ends, which lost 6 bases and 4 bases, there was a span of 16 bases. The CDR3 is CASRGQAYRGNTIYF. Here the CDR3 DNA reads TGTGCCAGCAGGGGACAAGCTTATAGGGGAAACACCATATATTTT.